This TCR beta chain was captured by sequencing in a study of blood T cell repertoires in COVID-19. Study-level background: Sample material is recorded as cDNA or gDNA derived from T cells, B-cell-depleted T cells, or PBMCs.

The CDR3 runs 16 residues. V lost 4 bases, J lost 6 bases, and 9 bases stayed unmatched. The germline V gene has CDR1 SGHNT and CDR2 YYREEE (reference sequence). Repertoires were generated with immunoSEQ multiplex PCR, while TCRdb's copy carries only in-frame clones and drops some. This table holds tens of thousands of clones, around 89% found once. The source of this sequence is a human donor in a cohort sampled during active COVID-19. V and J are TRBV5-4 and TRBJ1-6; 8 bases are a match to TRBD1. The sequencing sample was made of peripheral blood. The CDR3 region is CASSTGWDRSNSPLHF. CDR3 bases: TGTGCCAGCAGCACCGGGTGGGACAGGAGTAATTCACCCCTCCACTTT.